This T cell receptor beta chain was sequenced during a study of shared clonotypes between healthy human individuals. Overall study: A couple of female and a few male donors aged 18 to 49 were enrolled.

Notes on the study in general: With a few donors compared, 4.5% to 6.5% of naive CD4 clonotypes were shared.

To note about this clone: Antigen: not known.

CD4+ cells were split into CD45RA+ naive and CD45RA-negative memory subsets. Evenly divided among several immunoSEQ plates was the genomic DNA of each subset. Clones were read by immunoSEQ multiplex PCR, and TCRdb kept only the in-frame ones, dropping some. Among roughly 2.5 million clones listed, more than 80% were seen once. The material sequenced was naive CD4+ T cells sorted from blood. This sample's subset: CD45RA+ positively selected. The source of this sequence is a man aged 18 to 30 in good health.

CDR3 in DNA: TGTGCCAGTAGTATCCCGGGGTCAAACTATGGCTACACCTTC. Its protein product is CASSIPGSNYGYTF. The V call is TRBV19, the J call TRBJ1-2; no clear D gene. V dropped 3 bases and J dropped 2 bases, with 10 bases sitting between them. This CDR3 region has 14 residues. Germline V CDR1 and CDR2: LNHDA, SQIVND (reference sequence).